Below are 2 T cell receptor beta chains sequenced from a single sample in a study of lymphopenia after photon versus proton radiotherapy. Here immunoSEQ multiplex PCR was the method, and the copy in TCRdb shows in-frame clones only, minus some. This sample has tens of thousands of clones; more than 85% occur once, and the top ten carry about 20%. The sequences come from peripheral blood, collected from a patient treated with photon-based radiotherapy. These receptors came from a woman between 35 and 50 years old with cholangiocarcinoma.

The chain is built from TRBV5-6 and TRBJ2-3, with 10 bases aligning to TRBD2. Germline V gene lookup returns CDR1 SGHDT and CDR2 YYEEEE. With 4 bases clipped from V and 0 bases from J, the junction kept 8 bases outside the gene matches. The CDR3 consists of 17 residues. The CDR3 here is CASSLWTSGLSTDTQYF. CDR3 nucleotide sequence: TGTGCCAGCAGCCTATGGACTAGCGGATTGAGCACAGATACGCAGTATTTT.

The V call is TRBV9, the J call TRBJ1-3; 7 nucleotides match TRBD1. CDR1 is SGDLS, CDR2 YYNGEE, per germline. CDR3 length: 16 residues. V lost 4 bases to trimming and J lost 0 bases; unmatched junction nucleotides: 7. In DNA form, the CDR3 reads TGTGCCAGCAGCCCCCGGGACAGCTTCTCTGGAAACACCATATATTTT. It translates to CASSPRDSFSGNTIYF.